The entry that follows covers one T cell receptor beta chain sequence. Germline V gene sequence: CDR1 MNHEY, CDR2 SVGAGI. The CDR3 has 12 residues. V dropped 6 bases and J dropped 0 bases, with 5 bases sitting between them. The authors extracted RNA and reverse transcribed it into cDNA as the sequencing template. The table came from immunoSEQ multiplex PCR; TCRdb's copy has only in-frame clones and leaves some out. The sample carries hundreds of thousands of clones, 30% to 40% recorded once. The treatment was: oral pan-JAK inhibitor, 5-10 mg twice daily. Peripheral blood and lesional scalp punch biopsies were taken from alopecia areata patients. This sample was included in a study of CD8+ T cells in alopecia areata.

The TCR sequence derives from a human donor with alopecia areata. The material sequenced was CD4+ T cells sorted from blood, taken at approximately week 30, from a patient treated with tofacitinib. The V gene is TRBV6-5, the J gene TRBJ2-5, with a weak D call TRBD2 (5 bases). The CDR3: CASRDYQETQYF. The CDR3, as DNA: TGTGCCAGCAGGGACTACCAAGAGACCCAGTACTTC.